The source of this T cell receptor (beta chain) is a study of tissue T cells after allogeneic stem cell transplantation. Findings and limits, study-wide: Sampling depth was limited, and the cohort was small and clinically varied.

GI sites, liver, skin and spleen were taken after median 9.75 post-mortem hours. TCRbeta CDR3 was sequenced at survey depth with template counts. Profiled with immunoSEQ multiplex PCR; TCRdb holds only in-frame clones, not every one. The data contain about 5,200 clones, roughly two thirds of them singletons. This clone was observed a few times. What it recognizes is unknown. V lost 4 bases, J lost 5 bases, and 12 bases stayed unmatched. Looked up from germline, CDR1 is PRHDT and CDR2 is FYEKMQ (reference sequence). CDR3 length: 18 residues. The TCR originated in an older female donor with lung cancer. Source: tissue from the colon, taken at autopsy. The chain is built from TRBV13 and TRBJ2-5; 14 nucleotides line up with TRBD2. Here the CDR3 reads CASSSPGLAGGSRETQYF. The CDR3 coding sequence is TGTGCCAGCAGCTCCCCCGGACTAGCGGGGGGATCCCGGGAGACCCAGTACTTC. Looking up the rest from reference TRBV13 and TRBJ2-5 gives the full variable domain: AAGVIQSPRHLIKEKRETATLKCYPIPRHDTVYWYQQGPGQDPQFLISFYEKMQSDKGSIPDRFSAQQFSDYHSELNMSSLELGDSALYFCASSSPGLAGGSRETQYFGPGTRLLVL.